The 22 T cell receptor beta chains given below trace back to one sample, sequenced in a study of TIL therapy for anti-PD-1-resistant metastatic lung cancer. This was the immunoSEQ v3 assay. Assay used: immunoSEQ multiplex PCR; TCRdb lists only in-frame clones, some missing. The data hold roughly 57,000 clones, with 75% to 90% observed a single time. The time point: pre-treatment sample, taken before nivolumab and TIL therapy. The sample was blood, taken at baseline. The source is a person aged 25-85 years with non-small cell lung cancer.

The CDR3 bases are TGTGCCAGCAGTTTGGAGTCAGAGACCCAGTACTTC. This sequence encodes CASSLESETQYF. This chain links TRBV12-3 or TRBV12-4 with TRBJ2-5, with D unclear. Trimming pared 3 bases from V and 4 bases from J, leaving 6 bases between. The CDR3 has 12 amino acids.

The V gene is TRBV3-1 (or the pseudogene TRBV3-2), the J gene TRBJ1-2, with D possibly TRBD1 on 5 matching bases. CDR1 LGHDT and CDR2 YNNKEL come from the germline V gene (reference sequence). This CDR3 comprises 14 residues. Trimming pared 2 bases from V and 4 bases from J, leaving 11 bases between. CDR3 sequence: CASSQTGTGYGYTF. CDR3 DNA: TGTGCCAGCAGCCAAACAGGAACGGGCTATGGCTACACCTTC.

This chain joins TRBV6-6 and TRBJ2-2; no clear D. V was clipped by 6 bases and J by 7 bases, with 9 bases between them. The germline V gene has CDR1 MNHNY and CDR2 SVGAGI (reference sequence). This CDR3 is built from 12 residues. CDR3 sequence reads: CASRSGHGELFF. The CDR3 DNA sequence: TGTGCCAGCAGATCGGGCCACGGGGAGCTGTTTTTT.

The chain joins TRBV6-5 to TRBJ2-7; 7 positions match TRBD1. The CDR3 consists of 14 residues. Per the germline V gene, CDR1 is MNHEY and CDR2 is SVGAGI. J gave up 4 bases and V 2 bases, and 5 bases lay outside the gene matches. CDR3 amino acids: CASSYRGPGYEQYF. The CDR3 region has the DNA TGTGCCAGCAGTTACAGGGGGCCGGGTTACGAGCAGTACTTC.

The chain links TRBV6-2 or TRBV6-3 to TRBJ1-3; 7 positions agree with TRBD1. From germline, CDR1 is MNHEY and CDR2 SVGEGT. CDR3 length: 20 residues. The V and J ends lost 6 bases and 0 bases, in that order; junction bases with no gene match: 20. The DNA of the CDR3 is TGTGCCAGCAGCCCCGACGAGGGACAGATAAGACTTCGCTCTGGAAACACCATATATTTT. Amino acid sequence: CASSPDEGQIRLRSGNTIYF.

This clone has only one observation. DNA of the CDR3: TGTGCCAGTATGCCTAGCGCCTTCGGGAGGACCGGGGAGCTGTTTTTT. Amino acid sequence: CASMPSAFGRTGELFF. The gene calls are TRBV19 and TRBJ2-2; 7 nucleotides line up with TRBD2. V dropped 7 bases and J dropped 5; count of bases not matched to a gene: 13. Germline V gene sequence: CDR1 LNHDA, CDR2 SQIVND (reference sequence). The CDR3 spans 16 residues.

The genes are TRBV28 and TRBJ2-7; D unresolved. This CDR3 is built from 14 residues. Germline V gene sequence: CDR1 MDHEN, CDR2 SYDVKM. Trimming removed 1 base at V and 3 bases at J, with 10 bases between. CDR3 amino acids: CASSLLVSFYEQYF. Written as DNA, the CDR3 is TGTGCCAGCAGTTTATTAGTCAGTTTCTACGAGCAGTACTTC.

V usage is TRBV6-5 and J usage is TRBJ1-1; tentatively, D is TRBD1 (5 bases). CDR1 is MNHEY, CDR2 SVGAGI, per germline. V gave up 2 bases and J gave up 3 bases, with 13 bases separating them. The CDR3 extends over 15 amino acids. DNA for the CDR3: TGTGCCAGCAGTTACGGCGGCAGGGCGGACACTGAAGCTTTCTTT. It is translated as CASSYGGRADTEAFF.

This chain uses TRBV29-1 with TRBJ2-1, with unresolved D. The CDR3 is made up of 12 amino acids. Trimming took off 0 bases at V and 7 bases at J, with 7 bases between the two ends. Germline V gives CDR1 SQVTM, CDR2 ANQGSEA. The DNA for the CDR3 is TGCAGCGTTGAAGAGCAGGCGAATGAGCAGTTCTTC. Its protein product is CSVEEQANEQFF.

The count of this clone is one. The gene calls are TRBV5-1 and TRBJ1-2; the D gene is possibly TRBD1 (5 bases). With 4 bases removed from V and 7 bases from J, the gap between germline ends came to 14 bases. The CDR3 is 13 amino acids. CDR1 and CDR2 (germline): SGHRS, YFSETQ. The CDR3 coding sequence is TGCGCCAGCAGCGAAAACCAGGGTGGTGGCTACACCTTC. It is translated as CASSENQGGGYTF. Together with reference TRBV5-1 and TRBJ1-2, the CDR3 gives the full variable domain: KAGVTQTPRYLIKTRGQQVTLSCSPISGHRSVSWYQQTPGQGLQFLFEYFSETQRNKGNFPGRFSGRQFSNSRSEMNVSTLELGDSALYLCASSENQGGGYTFGSGTRLTVV.

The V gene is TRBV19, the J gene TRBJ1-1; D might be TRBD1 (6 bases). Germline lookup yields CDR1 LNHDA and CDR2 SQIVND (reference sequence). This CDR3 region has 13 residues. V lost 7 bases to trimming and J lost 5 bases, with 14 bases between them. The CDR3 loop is CASTKDQGTEAFF. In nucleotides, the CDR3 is TGTGCCAGTACTAAAGACCAGGGGACTGAAGCTTTCTTT.

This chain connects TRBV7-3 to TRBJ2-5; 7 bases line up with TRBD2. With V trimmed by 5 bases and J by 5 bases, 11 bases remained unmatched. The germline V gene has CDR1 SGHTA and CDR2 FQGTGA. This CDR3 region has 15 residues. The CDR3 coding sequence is TGTGCCAGCAGCGACAGCGGGACCCTAGGGGAGACCCAGTACTTC. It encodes CASSDSGTLGETQYF.

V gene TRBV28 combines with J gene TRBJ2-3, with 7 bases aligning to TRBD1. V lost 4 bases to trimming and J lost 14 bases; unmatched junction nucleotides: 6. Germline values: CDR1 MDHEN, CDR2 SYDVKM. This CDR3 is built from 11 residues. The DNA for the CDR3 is TGTGCCAGCAGTTCGCCGGACAGGCGGTATTTT. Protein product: CASSSPDRRYF. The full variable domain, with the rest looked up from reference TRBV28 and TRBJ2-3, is DVKVTQSSRYLVKRTGEKVFLECVQDMDHENMFWYRQDPGLGLRLIYFSYDVKMKEKGDIPEGYSVSREKKERFSLILESASTNQTSMYLCASSSPDRRYFGPGTRLTVL.

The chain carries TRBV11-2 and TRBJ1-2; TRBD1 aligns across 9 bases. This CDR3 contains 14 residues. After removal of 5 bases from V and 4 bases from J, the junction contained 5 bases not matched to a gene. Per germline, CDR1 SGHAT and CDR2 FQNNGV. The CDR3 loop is CASSPQTGGYGYTF. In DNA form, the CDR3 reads TGTGCCAGCAGCCCCCAGACAGGGGGCTATGGCTACACCTTC. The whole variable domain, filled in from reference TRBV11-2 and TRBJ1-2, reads EAGVAQSPRYKIIEKRQSVAFWCNPISGHATLYWYQQILGQGPKLLIQFQNNGVVDDSQLPKDRFSAERLKGVDSTLKIQPAKLEDSAVYLCASSPQTGGYGYTFGSGTRLTVV.

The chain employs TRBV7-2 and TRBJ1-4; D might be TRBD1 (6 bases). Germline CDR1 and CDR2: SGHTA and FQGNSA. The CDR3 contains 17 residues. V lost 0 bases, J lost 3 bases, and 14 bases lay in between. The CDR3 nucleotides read TGTGCCAGCAGCTTAGCGTTCACAGGGAGACCTAATGAAAAACTGTTTTTT. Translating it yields CASSLAFTGRPNEKLFF. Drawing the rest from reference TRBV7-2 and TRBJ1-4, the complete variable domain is GAGVSQSPSNKVTEKGKDVELRCDPISGHTALYWYRQSLGQGLEFLIYFQGNSAPDKSGLPSDRFSAERTGGSVSTLTIQRTQQEDSAVYLCASSLAFTGRPNEKLFFGSGTQLSVL.

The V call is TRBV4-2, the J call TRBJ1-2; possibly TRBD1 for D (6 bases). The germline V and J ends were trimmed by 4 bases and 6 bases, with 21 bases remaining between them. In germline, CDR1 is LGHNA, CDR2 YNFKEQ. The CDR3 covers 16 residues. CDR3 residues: CASSPAGVGARNGYTF. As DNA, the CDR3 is TGTGCCAGCAGCCCGGCAGGGGTAGGGGCTCGGAATGGCTACACCTTC.

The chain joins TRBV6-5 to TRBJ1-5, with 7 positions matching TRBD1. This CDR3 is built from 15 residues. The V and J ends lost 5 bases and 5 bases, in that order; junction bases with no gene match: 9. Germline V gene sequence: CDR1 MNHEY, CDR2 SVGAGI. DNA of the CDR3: TGTGCCAGCAGTCAAACTACAGGGGTCGATCAGCCCCAGCATTTT. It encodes CASSQTTGVDQPQHF.

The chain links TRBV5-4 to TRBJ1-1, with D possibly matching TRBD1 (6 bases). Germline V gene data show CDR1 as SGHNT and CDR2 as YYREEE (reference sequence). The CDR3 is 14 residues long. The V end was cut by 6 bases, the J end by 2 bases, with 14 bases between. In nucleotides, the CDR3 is TGTGCCAGCAACAGGGACATAGGAAACACTGAAGCTTTCTTT. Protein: CASNRDIGNTEAFF.

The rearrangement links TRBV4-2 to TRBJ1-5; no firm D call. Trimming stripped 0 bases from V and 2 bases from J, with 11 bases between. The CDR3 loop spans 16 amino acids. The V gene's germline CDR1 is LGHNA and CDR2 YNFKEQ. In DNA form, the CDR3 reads TGTGCCAGCAGCCAAGAAGCGGCCTGGGGCAATCAGCCCCAGCATTTT. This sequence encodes CASSQEAAWGNQPQHF.

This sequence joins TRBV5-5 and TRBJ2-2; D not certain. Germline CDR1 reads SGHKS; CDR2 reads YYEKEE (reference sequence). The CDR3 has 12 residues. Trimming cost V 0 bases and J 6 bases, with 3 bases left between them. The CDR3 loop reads CASSLAAGELFF. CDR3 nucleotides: TGTGCCAGCAGCTTGGCTGCCGGGGAGCTGTTTTTT.

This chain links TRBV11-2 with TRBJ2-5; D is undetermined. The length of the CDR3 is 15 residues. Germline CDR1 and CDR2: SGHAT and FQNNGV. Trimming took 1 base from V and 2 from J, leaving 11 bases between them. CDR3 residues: CASSLAQAGQETQYF. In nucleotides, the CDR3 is TGTGCCAGCAGCTTAGCCCAGGCAGGACAAGAGACCCAGTACTTC.

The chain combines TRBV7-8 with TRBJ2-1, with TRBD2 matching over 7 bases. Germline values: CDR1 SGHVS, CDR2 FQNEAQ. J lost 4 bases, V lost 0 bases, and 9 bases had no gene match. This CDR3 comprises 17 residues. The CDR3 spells CASSLAPLAVPYNEQFF. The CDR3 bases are TGTGCCAGCAGCTTAGCCCCCCTAGCGGTACCTTACAATGAGCAGTTCTTC.